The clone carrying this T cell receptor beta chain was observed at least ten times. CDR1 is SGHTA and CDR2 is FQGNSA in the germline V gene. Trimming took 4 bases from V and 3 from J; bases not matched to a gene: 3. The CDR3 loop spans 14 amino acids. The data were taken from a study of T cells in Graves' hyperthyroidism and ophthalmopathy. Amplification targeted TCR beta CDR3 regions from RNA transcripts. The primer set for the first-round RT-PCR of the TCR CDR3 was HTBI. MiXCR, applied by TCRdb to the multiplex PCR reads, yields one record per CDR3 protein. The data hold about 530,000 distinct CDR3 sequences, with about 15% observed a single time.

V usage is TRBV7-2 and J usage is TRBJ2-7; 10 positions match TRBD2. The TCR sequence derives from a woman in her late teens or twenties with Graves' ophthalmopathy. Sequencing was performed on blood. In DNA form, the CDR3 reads TGTGCCAGCAGCTCTACTAGCGGGGACTACGAGCAGTACTTC. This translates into CASSSTSGDYEQYF.